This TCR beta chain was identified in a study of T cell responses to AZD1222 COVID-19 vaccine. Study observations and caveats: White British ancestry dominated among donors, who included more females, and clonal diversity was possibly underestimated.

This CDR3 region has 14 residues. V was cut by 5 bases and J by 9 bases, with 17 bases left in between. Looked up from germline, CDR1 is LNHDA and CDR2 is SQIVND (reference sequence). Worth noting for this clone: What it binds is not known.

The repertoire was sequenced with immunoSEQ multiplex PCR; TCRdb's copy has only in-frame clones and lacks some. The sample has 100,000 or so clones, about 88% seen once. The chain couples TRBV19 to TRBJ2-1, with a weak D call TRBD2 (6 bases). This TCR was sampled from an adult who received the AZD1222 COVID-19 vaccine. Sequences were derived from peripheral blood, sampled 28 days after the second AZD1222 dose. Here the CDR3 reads CASSSGTPFGEQFF. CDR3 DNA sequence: TGTGCCAGTAGTTCCGGGACTCCATTTGGTGAGCAGTTCTTC.